Sequencing of this T cell receptor (beta chain) was carried out in a study of cytomegalovirus exposure and HLA in healthy donors. In the study overall: The 120 validation repertoires and the approximately 630 first-cohort repertoires shared a platform, a later analysis reported. General study results and limits: According to the study, 160 or so TCR beta chains were cytomegalovirus-associated.

Losses at the gene ends were 5 bases for V and 5 bases for J; bases not matched to a gene: 13. The germline gives CDR1 SGHTA, CDR2 FQGTGA. The length of the CDR3 is 16 residues. The sample holds one count of this clone. As yet, its antigen is unknown. The protocol was immunoSEQ multiplex PCR, while the TCRdb copy is restricted to in-frame clones and leaves out a portion. Of 150,000 or so clones in the sample, 80% to 85% are singletons; the top ten hold roughly 10%. The donors were in the roughly 110-subject validation cohort; that cohort was separate from the roughly 700-subject first cohort. The gene calls are TRBV7-3 and TRBJ2-5; 8 bases are a match to TRBD2. Material: PBMCs. The receptor was derived from a man aged 30-40 years in good health and CMV-seropositive. CDR3 sequence (DNA): TGTGCCAGCAGCCCGTCGGGGGGGCGCCAGGAGGAGACCCAGTACTTC. Residues: CASSPSGGRQEETQYF.